The TCR beta chain under discussion was sequenced for a study of cytomegalovirus exposure and HLA in healthy donors. The study, taken as a whole, reports: Most subjects' HLA-A and HLA-B alleles were reportedly predicted from TCR beta sequences.

PCR was performed using 60 Vbeta and 13 Jbeta primers. Using immunoSEQ multiplex PCR, the repertoire was profiled, and TCRdb retains in-frame clones only, with some absent. Of 150,000 to 200,000 clones listed, approximately 84% are singletons. The donors (healthy individuals) were bone marrow donors. Germline V gene data show CDR1 as SQVTM and CDR2 as ANQGSEA. CDR3 length: 13 residues. With 2 bases removed from V and 7 bases from J, the gap between germline ends came to 12 bases. As regards this clone: Antigen specificity is unknown.

The source material was PBMCs. The V gene is TRBV29-1, the J gene TRBJ2-4; a weak D match, TRBD1 (6 bases). The source of this sequence is a woman in her forties or fifties in good health and CMV-seropositive. CDR3 in DNA: TGCAGCGTTGAAACAGGGTCGAGGAACATTCAGTACTTC. The encoded protein is CSVETGSRNIQYF.